Sequencing of this TCR beta chain was carried out in a study of blood T cell repertoires in COVID-19. Study at large: Both acute and convalescent COVID-19 samples were obtained from the United States, Italy and Spain. PBMCs, B-cell-depleted T cells, or T cells provided the cDNA or gDNA that made up the material.

Authors' methods: Amplification from reference gene primers served as the basis for estimated nucleated cell counts. Method: immunoSEQ multiplex PCR; TCRdb's copy keeps in-frame clones and lacks some. The V and J calls and clone size come from that table; D and trimming were worked out from the DNA. The sample includes about 490,000 clones, 80% to 90% of them seen just once. Germline V gene sequence: CDR1 SGDLS, CDR2 YYNGEE. The junction had 7 bases not matched to a gene; V was cut back by 1 base and J by 7 bases. The CDR3 length is 16 residues. The source is a human donor in a cohort sampled during active COVID-19. Sequencing was performed on peripheral blood. V is TRBV9 and J is TRBJ1-6; TRBD1 agrees at 8 bases. CDR3 bases: TGTGCCAGCAGCGTAACCGCAGGGGGCGAAAATTCACCCCTCCACTTT. This gives the protein CASSVTAGGENSPLHF.